This TCR beta chain was identified during a study of control samples from healthy donors and cancer patients (dated by TCRdb to about 2020). Note on this clone: This clone's antigen is unknown. No per-base quality is available; no much larger clone lies one base away.

Trimming takes 0 bases off V and 7 bases off J; junction bases not matched to a gene: 10. The CDR1 and CDR2 encoded by the germline V gene (reference sequence) are LGHDT and YNNKEL. The CDR3, from cysteine to phenylalanine, totals 17 residues. Only the CDR3 DNA stays, 51 bases, in frame from base 1. Library prep was done by the immunoSEQ multiplex PCR assay. The table comes from immuneACCESS by way of TCRdb, which keeps in-frame sequences with V and J called. Part of the clones is missing from these tables; in studies checked, under half for an unresolved V gene and the rest for unknown reasons. Present in this sample are roughly 120,000 clones, roughly 93% of which were seen just once. The ten top clones hold 2% to 3% of the sample.

The sample comprised blood. The chain couples TRBV3-1 (or the pseudogene TRBV3-2) to TRBJ2-1; TRBD2 fits 9 bases in the junction. This clonotype was sampled from a young man in good health. The nucleotide sequence is TGTGCCAGCAGCCAAGATGGTGAGGCGGGGGGGCATAATGAGCAGTTCTTC. The translation is CASSQDGEAGGHNEQFF.